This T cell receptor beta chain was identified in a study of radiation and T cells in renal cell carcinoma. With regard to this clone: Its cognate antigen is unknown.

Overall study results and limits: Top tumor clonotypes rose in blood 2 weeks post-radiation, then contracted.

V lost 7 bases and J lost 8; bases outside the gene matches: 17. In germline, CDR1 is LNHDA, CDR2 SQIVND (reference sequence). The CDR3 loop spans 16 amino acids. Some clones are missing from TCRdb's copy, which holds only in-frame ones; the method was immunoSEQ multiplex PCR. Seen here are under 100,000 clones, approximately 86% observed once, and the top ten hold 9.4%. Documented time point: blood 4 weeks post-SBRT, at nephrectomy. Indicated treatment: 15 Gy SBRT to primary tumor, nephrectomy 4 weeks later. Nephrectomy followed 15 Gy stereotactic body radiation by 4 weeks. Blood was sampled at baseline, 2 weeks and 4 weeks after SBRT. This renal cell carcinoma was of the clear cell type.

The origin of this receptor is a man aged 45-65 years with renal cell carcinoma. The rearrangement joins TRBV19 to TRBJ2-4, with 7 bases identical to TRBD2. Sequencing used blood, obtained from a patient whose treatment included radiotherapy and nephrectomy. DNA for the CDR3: TGTGCCAGTAACCCAAGCGGGGCACCCAGTCAGGACATTCAGTACTTC. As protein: CASNPSGAPSQDIQYF.